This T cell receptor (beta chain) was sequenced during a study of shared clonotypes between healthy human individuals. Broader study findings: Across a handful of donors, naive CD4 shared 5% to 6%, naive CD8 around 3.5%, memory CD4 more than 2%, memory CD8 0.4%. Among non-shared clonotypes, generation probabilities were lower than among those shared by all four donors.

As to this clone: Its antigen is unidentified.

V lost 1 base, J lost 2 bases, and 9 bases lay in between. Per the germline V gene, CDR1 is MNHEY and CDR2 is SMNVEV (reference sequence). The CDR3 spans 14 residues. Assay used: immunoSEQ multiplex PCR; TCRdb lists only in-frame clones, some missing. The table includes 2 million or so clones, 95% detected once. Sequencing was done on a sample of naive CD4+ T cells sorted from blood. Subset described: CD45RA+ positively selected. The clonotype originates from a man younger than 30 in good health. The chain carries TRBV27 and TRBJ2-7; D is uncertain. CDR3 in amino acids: CASSLYVGPYEQYF. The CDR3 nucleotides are TGTGCCAGCAGTTTATATGTCGGACCCTACGAGCAGTACTTC.